This T cell receptor (beta chain) was sequenced during a study of T cells expressing NK-cell markers. Across the whole study: Seven of the eight sequenced donors were classified as HCMV-seropositive, and one was classified as seronegative. Study-wide points: Top CD8+ clonotypes included the dominant CD3+CD56+NKG2C+ clonotypes in roughly 6 donors. In several donors, dominant clonotypes made up about 28.3-65% of CD3+CD56-NKG2C+ cells. Certain NKG2C+ T cell clones were expanded, and their HCMV specificity remained unclear.

Germline lookup yields CDR1 MDHEN and CDR2 SYDVKM. This CDR3 has 14 residues. With respect to this clonotype: The antigen is unknown.

Using the 5' RACE reads, TCRdb records one entry per CDR3 protein without DNA. Its clone listing holds over 100,000 distinct CDR3 sequences. This TCR was sampled from a woman between 18 and 75 years old in good health. Sequencing was carried out using blood T cells: a sorted CD56 or NKG2C T cell subset, CD4+ or CD8+ T cells, or bulk PBMC T cells (not recorded which). The chain recombines TRBV28 with TRBJ2-1; TCRdb reports TRBD1, a call that lacks DNA to check it against. CDR3 region: CASSLKALRGEQFF.